A selection of T cell receptor beta chains follows, all from one sample in a study of T cell responses to AZD1222 COVID-19 vaccine. TCRdb's table, derived via immunoSEQ multiplex PCR, lists solely in-frame clones and lacks some. This table holds fewer than 100,000 clones, 87% found once. The sequencing here drew on peripheral blood, taken 28 days after the second AZD1222 dose. These TCRs come from an adult who received the AZD1222 COVID-19 vaccine. Both conserved end residues are part of each CDR3. D genes are given only for firm matches. Size values are once, few and many counts, or a class for expanded clones, and some rows have none.

>.|TRBV5-1|.|TRBJ2-5
CASSTKTSVETQYF
TGCGCCAGCAGCACTAAGACGAGCGTGGAGACCCAGTACTTC
>.|TRBV30|TRBD1|TRBJ1-2
CAWVTGVYGYTF
TGTGCCTGGGTTACAGGGGTTTATGGCTACACCTTC
>.|TRBV12-5|.|TRBJ2-7
CASGWDFYEQYF
TGTGCTAGTGGTTGGGACTTCTACGAGCAGTACTTC
>.|TRBV6-4|.|TRBJ1-6
CASSSLRDSPLHF
TGTGCCAGCAGCTCTCTCAGGGATTCACCCCTCCACTTT
>once|TRBV18|TRBD2|TRBJ2-5
CASSPIGLAGETQYF
TGTGCCAGCTCACCAATTGGACTAGCGGGGGAGACCCAGTACTTC
>.|TRBV4-3|.|TRBJ1-3
CASSQVGGGGNTIYF
TGCGCCAGCAGCCAAGTGGGGGGAGGTGGAAACACCATATATTTT
>few|TRBV5-4|TRBD1|TRBJ1-2
CASSPRDRLVGYTF
TGTGCCAGCAGCCCGAGGGACAGGTTGGTTGGCTACACCTTC
>.|TRBV19|TRBD2|TRBJ2-1
CASSTWGRVNEQFF
TGTGCCAGTAGTACCTGGGGGAGGGTCAATGAGCAGTTCTTC
>.|TRBV18|.|TRBJ1-6
CASSPRGDSPLHF
TGTGCCAGCTCACCAAGGGGGGATTCACCCCTCCACTTT
>.|TRBV5-1|TRBD1|TRBJ2-1
CASGRQGGYNEQFF
TGCGCCAGCGGGAGACAGGGCGGCTACAATGAGCAGTTCTTC
>.|TRBV12-3/TRBV12-4|.|TRBJ1-1
CASRTNRDTEAFF
TGTGCCAGCAGGACTAACAGGGACACTGAAGCTTTCTTT
>.|TRBV7-2|TRBD2|TRBJ2-1
CASSLGTRGEQFF
TGTGCCAGCAGCTTAGGGACTAGGGGTGAGCAGTTCTTC
>few|TRBV14|.|TRBJ1-1
CASSGSGRRNTEAFF
TGTGCCAGCAGCGGATCGGGACGCCGGAACACTGAAGCTTTCTTT
>.|TRBV11-1|.|TRBJ2-1
CASSLGQSSYNEQFF
TGTGCCAGCAGCTTAGGGCAGAGCTCCTACAATGAGCAGTTCTTC
>.|TRBV6-2/TRBV6-3|.|TRBJ1-2
CASSTPLFGGYTF
TGTGCCAGCAGTACCCCTCTATTTGGGGGCTACACCTTC
>few|TRBV4-3|.|TRBJ2-7
CASSPQQVPSYEQYF
TGCGCCAGCAGCCCCCAACAGGTACCATCCTACGAGCAGTACTTC
>.|TRBV7-9|.|TRBJ1-4
CASSSYGTNEKLFF
TGTGCCAGCAGCTCTTACGGGACTAATGAAAAACTGTTTTTT
>.|TRBV3-1/TRBV3-2|TRBD1|TRBJ2-1
CASSRGGQGTYNEQFF
TGTGCCAGCAGCCGAGGGGGACAGGGGACCTACAATGAGCAGTTCTTC
>.|TRBV19|.|TRBJ2-7
CASSIWGNPPYEQYF
TGTGCCAGTAGTATTTGGGGGAACCCTCCCTACGAGCAGTACTTC
>.|TRBV2|TRBD2|TRBJ2-1
CASSVGGGSYNEQFF
TGTGCCAGCAGTGTTGGCGGGGGGTCCTACAATGAGCAGTTCTTC
>few|TRBV27|TRBD2|TRBJ2-3
CASSLLSSGGADTQYF
TGTGCCAGCAGTTTATTGTCTAGCGGGGGGGCAGATACGCAGTATTTT
>.|TRBV27|.|TRBJ1-1
CASSQRDSFGAFF
TGTGCCAGCAGTCAACGCGACAGCTTCGGAGCTTTCTTT
>.|TRBV27|.|TRBJ2-7
CASSFRDSYEQYF
TGTGCCAGCAGTTTTCGGGACTCCTACGAGCAGTACTTC